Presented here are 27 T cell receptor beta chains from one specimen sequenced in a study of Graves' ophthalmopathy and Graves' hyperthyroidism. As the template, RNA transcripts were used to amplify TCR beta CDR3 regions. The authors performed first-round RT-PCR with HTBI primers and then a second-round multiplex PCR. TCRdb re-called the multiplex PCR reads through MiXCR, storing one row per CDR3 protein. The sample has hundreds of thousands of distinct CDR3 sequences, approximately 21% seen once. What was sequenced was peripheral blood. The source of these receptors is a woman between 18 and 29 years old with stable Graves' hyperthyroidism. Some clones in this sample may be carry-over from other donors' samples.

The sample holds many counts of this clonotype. This CDR3 is CASRGVGAEYGYTF. The CDR3 nucleotides are TGTGCCAGCAGGGGGGTCGGGGCGGAATATGGCTACACCTTC. V usage is TRBV27 and J usage is TRBJ1-2; D perhaps matches TRBD1 (5 bases). Trimming left V 6 bases short and J 5 bases short, with 16 bases between. CDR3 length equals 14 residues. Germline V CDR1 and CDR2: MNHEY, SMNVEV (reference sequence).

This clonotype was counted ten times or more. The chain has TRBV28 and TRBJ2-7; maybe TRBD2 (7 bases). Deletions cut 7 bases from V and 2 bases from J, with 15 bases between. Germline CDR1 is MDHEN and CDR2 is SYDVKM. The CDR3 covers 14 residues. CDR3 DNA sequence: TGTGCCAGCACCCAAGGGGGGGTGACCTACGAGCAGTACTTC. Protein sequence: CASTQGGVTYEQYF.

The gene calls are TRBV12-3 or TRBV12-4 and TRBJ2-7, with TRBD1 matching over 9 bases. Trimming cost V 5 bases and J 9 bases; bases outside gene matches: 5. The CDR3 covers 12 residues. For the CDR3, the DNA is TGTGCCAGCAGTCCGGGACAGGGACGGCAGTACTTC. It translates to CASSPGQGRQYF.

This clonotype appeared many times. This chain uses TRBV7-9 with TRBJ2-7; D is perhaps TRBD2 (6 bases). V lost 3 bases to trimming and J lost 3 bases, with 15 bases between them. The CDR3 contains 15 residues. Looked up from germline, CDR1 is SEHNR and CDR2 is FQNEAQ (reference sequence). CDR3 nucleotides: TGTGCCAGCAGCTTGGGGTTAGCGGACAACTACGAGCAGTACTTC. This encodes CASSLGLADNYEQYF. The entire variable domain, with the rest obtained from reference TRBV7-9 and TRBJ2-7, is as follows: DTGVSQNPRHKITKRGQNVTFRCDPISEHNRLYWYRQTLGQGPEFLTYFQNEAQLEKSRLLSDRFSAERPKGSFSTLEIQRTEQGDSAMYLCASSLGLADNYEQYFGPGTRLTVT.

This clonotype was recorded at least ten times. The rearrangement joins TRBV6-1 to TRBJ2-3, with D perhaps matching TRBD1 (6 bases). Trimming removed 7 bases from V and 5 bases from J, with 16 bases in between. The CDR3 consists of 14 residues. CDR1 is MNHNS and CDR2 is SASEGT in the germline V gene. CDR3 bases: TGTGCCAGCAAAATGAACAGGGTCGTAGATACGCAGTATTTT. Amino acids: CASKMNRVVDTQYF.

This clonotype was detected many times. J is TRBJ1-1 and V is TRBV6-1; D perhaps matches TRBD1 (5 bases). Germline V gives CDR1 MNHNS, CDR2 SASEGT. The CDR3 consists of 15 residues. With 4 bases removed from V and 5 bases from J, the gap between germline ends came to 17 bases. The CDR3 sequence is CASSATGGSGTEAFF. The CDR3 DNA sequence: TGTGCCAGCAGTGCAACCGGGGGGTCGGGTACTGAAGCTTTCTTT.

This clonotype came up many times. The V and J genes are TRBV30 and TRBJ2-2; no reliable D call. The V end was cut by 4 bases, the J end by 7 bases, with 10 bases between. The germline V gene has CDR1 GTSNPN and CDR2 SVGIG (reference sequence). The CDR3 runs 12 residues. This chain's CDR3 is CAWKPVIGELFF. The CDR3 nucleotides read TGTGCCTGGAAACCCGTGATCGGGGAGCTGTTTTTT.

The CDR3 DNA reads as TGTGCCAGCAGTTTATACCCCAGGGACAGGGTCTTGAACACTGAAGCTTTCTTT. This translates into CASSLYPRDRVLNTEAFF. The J gene is TRBJ1-1, the V gene TRBV28; 9 nucleotides match TRBD1. Germline-derived CDR1 and CDR2 are MDHEN and SYDVKM. The V gene end was trimmed by 1 base and the J gene end by 0 bases; junction bases not matched to a gene: 9. This CDR3 is built from 18 residues.

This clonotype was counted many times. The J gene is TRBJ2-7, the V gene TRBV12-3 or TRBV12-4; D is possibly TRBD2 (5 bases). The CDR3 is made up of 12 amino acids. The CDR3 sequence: CASTGTSYEQYF. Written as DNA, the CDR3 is TGTGCTTCGACGGGAACCTCCTACGAGCAGTACTTC.

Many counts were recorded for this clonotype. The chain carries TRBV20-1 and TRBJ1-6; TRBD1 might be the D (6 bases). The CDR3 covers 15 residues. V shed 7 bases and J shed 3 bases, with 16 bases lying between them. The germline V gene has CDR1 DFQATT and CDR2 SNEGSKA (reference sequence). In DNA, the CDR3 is TGCAGTGTCAAGCCCGGGACATACTATAATTCACCCCTCCACTTT. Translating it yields CSVKPGTYYNSPLHF.

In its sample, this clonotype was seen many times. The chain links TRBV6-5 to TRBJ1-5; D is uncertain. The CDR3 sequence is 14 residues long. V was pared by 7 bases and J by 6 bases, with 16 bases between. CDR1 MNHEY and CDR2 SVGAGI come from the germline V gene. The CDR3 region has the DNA TGTGCCAGCACCGGACCTCCAGAGGGTCAGCCCCAGCATTTT. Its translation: CASTGPPEGQPQHF.

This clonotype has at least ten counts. The CDR3 sequence is CASSDRDSFNSPLHF. CDR3 DNA: TGTGCCAGCAGCGACCGGGACAGCTTCAATTCACCCCTCCACTTT. The V and J genes are TRBV7-2 and TRBJ1-6; 7 nucleotides line up with TRBD1. Germline V gives CDR1 SGHTA, CDR2 FQGNSA. The trim removed 5 bases at V and 7 bases at J, leaving 8 bases unmatched. The CDR3 extends over 15 amino acids.

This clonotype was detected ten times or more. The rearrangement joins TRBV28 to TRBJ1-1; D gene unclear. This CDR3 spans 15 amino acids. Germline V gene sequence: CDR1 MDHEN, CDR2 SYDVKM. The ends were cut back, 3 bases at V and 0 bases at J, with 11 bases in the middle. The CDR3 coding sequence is TGTGCCAGCAGTTTTCAAGCGGGTATGAACACTGAAGCTTTCTTT. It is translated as CASSFQAGMNTEAFF.

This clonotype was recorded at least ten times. The CDR3 coding sequence is TGTGCCACCACGGAGGGGGCAGACAATTCACCCCTCCACTTT. Its translation is CATTEGADNSPLHF. The V call is TRBV6-2 or TRBV6-3, the J call TRBJ1-6; the match to TRBD1 covers 7 bases. CDR3 size: 14 residues. Unmatched junction bases numbered 10, after V lost 10 bases and J lost 7 bases. Germline CDR1 MNHEY, CDR2 SVGEGT.

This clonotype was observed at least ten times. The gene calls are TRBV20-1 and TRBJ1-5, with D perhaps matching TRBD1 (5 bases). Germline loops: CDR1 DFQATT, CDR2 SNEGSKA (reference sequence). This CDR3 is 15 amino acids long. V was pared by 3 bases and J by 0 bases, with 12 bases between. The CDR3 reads CSARMGGYSNQPQHF. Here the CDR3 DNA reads TGCAGTGCTAGGATGGGGGGTTATAGCAATCAGCCCCAGCATTTT.

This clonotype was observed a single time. The CDR3 loop is CASSQDLGGPSNQPQHF. Written as DNA, the CDR3 is TGCGCCAGCAGCCAAGATCTCGGGGGGCCCAGCAATCAGCCCCAGCATTTT. The chain joins TRBV4-1 to TRBJ1-5; a weak D match, TRBD1 (6 bases). CDR1 is MGHRA and CDR2 is YSYEKL in the germline V gene. Trimming removed 0 bases from V and 1 base from J, with 13 bases in between. The CDR3 totals 17 residues.

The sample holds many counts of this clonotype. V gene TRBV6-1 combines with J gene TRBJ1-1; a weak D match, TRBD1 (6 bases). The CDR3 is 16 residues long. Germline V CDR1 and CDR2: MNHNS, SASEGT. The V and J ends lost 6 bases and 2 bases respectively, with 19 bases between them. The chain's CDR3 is CASRAGVAFLNTEAFF. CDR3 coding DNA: TGTGCCAGCAGAGCAGGGGTGGCGTTCTTAAACACTGAAGCTTTCTTT.

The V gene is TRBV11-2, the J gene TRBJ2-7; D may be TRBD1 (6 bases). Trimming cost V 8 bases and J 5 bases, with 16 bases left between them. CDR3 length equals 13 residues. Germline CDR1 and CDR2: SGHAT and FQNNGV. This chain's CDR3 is CASGLPGVHEQYF. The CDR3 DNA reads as TGTGCCAGCGGATTGCCAGGGGTCCACGAGCAGTACTTC.

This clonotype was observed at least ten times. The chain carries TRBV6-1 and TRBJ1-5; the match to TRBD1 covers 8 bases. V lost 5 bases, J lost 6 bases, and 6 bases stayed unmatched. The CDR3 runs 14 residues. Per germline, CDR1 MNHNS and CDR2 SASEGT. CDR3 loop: CASSPRQGSQPQHF. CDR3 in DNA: TGTGCCAGCAGTCCACGACAGGGGTCTCAGCCCCAGCATTTT.

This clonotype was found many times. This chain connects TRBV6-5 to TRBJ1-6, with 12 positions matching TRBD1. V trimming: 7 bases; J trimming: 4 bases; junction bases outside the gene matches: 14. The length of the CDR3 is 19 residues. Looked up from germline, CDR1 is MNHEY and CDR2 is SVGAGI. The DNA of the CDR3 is TGTGCCAGCACCAACCGCGGGACAGGGGGCAAGAGTTATAATTCACCCCTCCACTTT. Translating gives CASTNRGTGGKSYNSPLHF.

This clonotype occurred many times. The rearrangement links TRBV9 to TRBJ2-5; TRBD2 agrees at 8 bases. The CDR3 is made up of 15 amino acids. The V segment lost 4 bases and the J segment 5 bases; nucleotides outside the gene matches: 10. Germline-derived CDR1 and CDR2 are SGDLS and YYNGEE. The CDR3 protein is CASSPLSGKGETQYF. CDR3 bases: TGTGCCAGCAGCCCTCTTAGCGGGAAGGGGGAGACCCAGTACTTC.

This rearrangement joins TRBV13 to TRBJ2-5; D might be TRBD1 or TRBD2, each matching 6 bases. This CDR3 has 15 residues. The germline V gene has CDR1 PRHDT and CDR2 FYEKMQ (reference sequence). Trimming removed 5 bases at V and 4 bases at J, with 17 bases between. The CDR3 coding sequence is TGTGCCAGCAGCCCGGCCCAGGGGAGGCCAGAGACCCAGTACTTC. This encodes CASSPAQGRPETQYF.

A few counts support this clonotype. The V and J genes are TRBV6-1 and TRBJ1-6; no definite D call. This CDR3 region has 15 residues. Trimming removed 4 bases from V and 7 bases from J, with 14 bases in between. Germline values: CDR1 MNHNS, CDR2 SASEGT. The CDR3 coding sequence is TGTGCCAGCAGTGGCGGGGATCGGGGAAATTCACCCCTCCACTTT. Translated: CASSGGDRGNSPLHF.

CDR3 sequence: CASSERQPQETQYF. CDR3 nucleotide sequence: TGTGCCAGCAGTGAACGGCAGCCACAAGAGACCCAGTACTTC. This rearrangement joins TRBV25-1 to TRBJ2-5; D call uncertain. The length of the CDR3 is 14 residues. CDR1 is MGHDK and CDR2 is SYGVNS in the germline V gene. The V gene lost 2 bases and the J gene lost 2 bases, with 9 bases spanning the gap.

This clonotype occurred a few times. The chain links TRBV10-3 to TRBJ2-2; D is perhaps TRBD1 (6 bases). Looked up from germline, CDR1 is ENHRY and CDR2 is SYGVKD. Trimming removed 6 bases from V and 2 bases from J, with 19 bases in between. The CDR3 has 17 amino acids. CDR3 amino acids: CAIRIQGTTKNTGELFF. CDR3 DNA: TGTGCCATCAGAATCCAGGGGACAACGAAAAACACCGGGGAGCTGTTTTTT.

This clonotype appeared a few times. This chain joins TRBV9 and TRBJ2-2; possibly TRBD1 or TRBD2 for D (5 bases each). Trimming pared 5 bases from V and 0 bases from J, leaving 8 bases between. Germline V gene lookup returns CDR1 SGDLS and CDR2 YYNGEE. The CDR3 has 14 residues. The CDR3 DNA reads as TGTGCCAGCAGTGGGGACCCGAACACCGGGGAGCTGTTTTTT. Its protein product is CASSGDPNTGELFF. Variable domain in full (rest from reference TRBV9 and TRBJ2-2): DSGVTQTPKHLITATGQRVTLRCSPRSGDLSVYWYQQSLDQGLQFLIQYYNGEERAKGNILERFSAQQFPDLHSELNLSSLELGDSALYFCASSGDPNTGELFFGEGSRLTVL.

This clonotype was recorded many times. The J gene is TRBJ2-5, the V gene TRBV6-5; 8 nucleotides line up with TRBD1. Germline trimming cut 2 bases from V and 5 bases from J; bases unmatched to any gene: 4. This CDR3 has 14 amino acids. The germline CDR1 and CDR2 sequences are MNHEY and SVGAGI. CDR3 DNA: TGTGCCAGCAGTTACCAGGGGGCCGCGGAGACCCAGTACTTC. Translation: CASSYQGAAETQYF.